This TCR beta chain was identified during a study of blood T cell repertoires in COVID-19. The CDR3 spans 15 residues. V was trimmed by 2 bases and J by 7 bases, leaving 15 bases between them. Germline loops: CDR1 SSHAT, CDR2 FNYEAQ (reference sequence). The repertoire was sequenced with immunoSEQ multiplex PCR; TCRdb's copy has only in-frame clones and lacks some. The sample has a few hundred thousand clones, more than 80% seen once. Source material: PBMCs or T cells enriched from blood (not recorded which). The J gene is TRBJ2-1, the V gene TRBV7-7; no clear D gene. This TCR derives from a man in his forties who had recovered from COVID-19. The DNA of the CDR3 is TGTGCCAGCAGCTTACAGGAAACCGCTGGAAATGAGCAGTTCTTC. It is translated as CASSLQETAGNEQFF.